This T cell receptor beta chain originates from a study of regulatory T cells in long-lasting Graves disease. In its sample, this clonotype was seen many times. Time point noted: newly diagnosed GD, antithyroid drugs for less than 3 months. From RNA extracted from PBMCs, the TCR library was made. Through Arm-PCR of CDR3 regions and iRepertoire HTBI primers, TCR beta libraries were built. In TCRdb, the multiplex PCR reads were re-called with MiXCR into one record per CDR3 protein. The sample yields under 450,000 distinct CDR3 sequences, under 20% seen once. This CDR3 has 15 amino acids. Germline CDR1 reads DFQATT; CDR2 reads SNEGSKA (reference sequence). V shed 0 bases and J 9 bases; nucleotides not matched to a gene: 9. In addition, the sample was reused for a study of T cells in Graves' hyperthyroidism and ophthalmopathy.

This chain joins TRBV20-1 and TRBJ2-1; 9 nucleotides agree with TRBD1. This TCR derives from a woman between 18 and 29 years old with Graves disease. The specimen was peripheral blood mononuclear cells (PBMCs), collected at new diagnosis, from a patient treated with antithyroid drugs. In nucleotides, the CDR3 is TGCAGTGCTAGAGACCCCGGGACAGGGTTTGGTGAGCAGTTCTTC. Translation gives CSARDPGTGFGEQFF.